The clone carrying this T cell receptor (beta chain) was detected only a few times. The data stem from a study of blood T cell repertoires in COVID-19. Across the whole study: Acute and convalescent COVID-19 specimens originated in the United States, Italy and Spain. From T cells, B-cell-depleted T cells, or PBMCs came the material, which was cDNA or gDNA.

Authors' analysis steps: Amplification from reference gene primers served as the basis for estimated nucleated cell counts. Profiling relied on immunoSEQ multiplex PCR, and the TCRdb table lists in-frame clones only, not all of them. V and J calls plus clone size are reproduced from that table; the DNA served to infer D and trimming. The sample lists 180,000 or so clones; approximately 89% were seen once. CDR3 length: 16 residues. Germline V gives CDR1 LNHDA, CDR2 SQIVND (reference sequence). The germline V and J ends were trimmed by 7 bases and 0 bases, with 13 bases remaining between them. The sample consisted of peripheral blood. The chain couples TRBV19 to TRBJ1-6, with D uncertain. This sequence originates from a man in his forties with active or convalescent COVID-19. The CDR3 coding sequence is TGTGCCAGTATGGGAGGCGGGAGCTCCTATAATTCACCCCTCCACTTT. Translation gives CASMGGGSSYNSPLHF.